This entry is about one T cell receptor beta chain. Antigen: not known. In TCRdb, the RACE reads were re-called with MiXCR into one record per CDR3 protein. The sample holds under 400,000 distinct CDR3 sequences, less than 6.5% seen once. V lost 8 bases and J lost 1; bases outside the gene matches: 11. Germline assignment: CDR1 SGHTA and CDR2 FQGNSA. The CDR3 totals 16 residues. Sample time point: pre-sensitization, week 0. Documented treatment: therapeutic diphenylcyclopropenone sensitization with weekly scalp DPC. Non-pregnant alopecia patients aged 18 to 70, suitable for DPC therapy. The starting material, unfractionated whole blood, was used for total RNA extraction. This specimen comes from a study of human T cells and chemical hapten exposure. Overall study: On the upper back, patch tests were applied with 0.01% DPC and read at 6 days. Findings of the study overall: Donors were affected by alopecia, so their immune reaction might vary from that of healthy individuals.

This specimen was whole blood, taken in connection with sensitization to the hapten diphenylcyclopropenone (DPC). This clonotype was obtained from a woman between 45 and 65 years old with alopecia areata. Some clones in this sample may be carry-over from other donors' samples. The chain combines TRBV7-2 with TRBJ2-7; 10 bases are shared with TRBD2. The CDR3 nucleotides are TGTGCCAGCGCCCAATCACGACTAGCGGGTTCCTACGAGCAGTACTTC. It yields the protein CASAQSRLAGSYEQYF.